Presented here are 20 T cell receptor beta chains from one specimen sequenced in a study of blood T cell repertoires in COVID-19. TCRdb's table, derived via immunoSEQ multiplex PCR, lists solely in-frame clones and lacks some. This sample has approximately 200,000 clones, with over 80% found just once. The sample was PBMCs or T cells enriched from blood (not recorded which). These receptors all stem from a man in his late teens or twenties with acute COVID-19.

J is TRBJ2-1 and V is TRBV30; D gene unclear. The germline V gene encodes CDR1 GTSNPN and CDR2 SVGIG (reference sequence). The length of the CDR3 is 14 residues. Trimming removed 5 bases at V and 3 bases at J, with 14 bases between. This CDR3 reads CAWSTENDYNEQFF. CDR3 coding DNA: TGTGCCTGGTCGACTGAAAACGACTACAATGAGCAGTTCTTC.

The chain employs TRBV2 and TRBJ2-5; 7 nucleotides line up with TRBD2. The V segment lost 6 bases and the J segment 2 bases; nucleotides outside the gene matches: 9. This CDR3 is built from 15 residues. Per germline, CDR1 SNHLY and CDR2 FYNNEI. The CDR3 DNA reads TGTGCCAGCAGAGGGACGGGAGGCCCGCAAGAGACCCAGTACTTC. This translates into CASRGTGGPQETQYF.

This clone has only one observation. The chain employs TRBV7-3 and TRBJ2-2; D unresolved. From germline, CDR1 is SGHTA and CDR2 FQGTGA. The CDR3 loop spans 13 amino acids. Trimming removed 5 bases from V and 6 bases from J, with 10 bases in between. CDR3 coding DNA: TGTGCCAGCAGCACCGGAGCCGCCGGGGAGCTGTTTTTT. As protein: CASSTGAAGELFF.

The chain uses TRBV5-6 and TRBJ2-7; 7 bases line up with TRBD2. Germline V gene sequence: CDR1 SGHDT, CDR2 YYEEEE. CDR3 length: 18 amino acids. The V segment lost 4 bases and the J segment 0 bases; nucleotides outside the gene matches: 16. CDR3 residues: CASSKIRNAGDYSYEQYF. CDR3 sequence (DNA): TGTGCCAGCAGCAAAATCCGTAACGCGGGAGATTACTCCTACGAGCAGTACTTC. Filled out from reference TRBV5-6 and TRBJ2-7, the complete variable domain reads DAGVTQSPTHLIKTRGQQVTLRCSPKSGHDTVSWYQQALGQGPQFIFQYYEEEERQRGNFPDRFSGHQFPNYSSELNVNALLLGDSALYLCASSKIRNAGDYSYEQYFGPGTRLTVT.

This clone showed up just a few times. The gene calls are TRBV18 and TRBJ2-2; D may be TRBD1 (5 bases). The V end lost 1 base, the J end lost 4 bases, and 10 bases lay between the germline ends. This CDR3 contains 15 residues. Germline V CDR1 and CDR2: KGHSH, LQKENI. This CDR3 reads CASSPLQGGTGELFF. The CDR3 DNA is TGTGCCAGCTCACCACTTCAGGGTGGCACCGGGGAGCTGTTTTTT.

The J gene is TRBJ1-1, the V gene TRBV3-1 (or the pseudogene TRBV3-2); the D is unclear. Germline V gene data show CDR1 as LGHDT and CDR2 as YNNKEL (reference sequence). Trimming stripped 1 base from V and 8 bases from J, with 5 bases between. CDR3 size: 11 residues. CDR3 DNA sequence: TGTGCCAGCAGCCAAGGAACAGAAGCTTTCTTT. As protein: CASSQGTEAFF.

The chain has TRBV4-3 and TRBJ1-4; 7 positions match TRBD1. This CDR3 is built from 14 residues. J gave up 8 bases and V 1 base, and 4 bases lay outside the gene matches. Germline V gene data show CDR1 as LGHNA and CDR2 as YSLEER. CDR3 in DNA: TGCGCCAGCAGCCAAGCAAGGGACAGAGAAAAACTGTTTTTT. Amino acids: CASSQARDREKLFF.

The chain joins TRBV7-9 to TRBJ1-3; D not resolved. Trimming shortened V by 2 bases and J by 4 bases, and 9 bases separated the two germline ends. This CDR3 contains 14 residues. Germline V gene data show CDR1 as SEHNR and CDR2 as FQNEAQ (reference sequence). The CDR3: CASSLHIAGNTIYF. The CDR3 DNA reads TGTGCCAGCAGCTTACACATAGCAGGAAACACCATATATTTT.

The rearrangement links TRBV14 to TRBJ2-3; D gene unclear. Germline-derived CDR1 and CDR2 are SGHDN and FVKESK. V gave up 0 bases and J gave up 3 bases, with 16 bases separating them. The CDR3 consists of 17 residues. The CDR3 here is CASSQDADGFSTDTQYF. The CDR3 DNA follows: TGTGCCAGCAGCCAAGATGCAGACGGGTTCTCGACAGATACGCAGTATTTT.

The table lists this clone with a few counts. The J gene is TRBJ1-2, the V gene TRBV7-9, with 10 bases aligning to TRBD1. Trimming removed 3 bases from V and 6 bases from J; junction bases left unmatched: 7. CDR3 size: 15 residues. Germline CDR1 and CDR2: SEHNR and FQNEAQ (reference sequence). This chain's CDR3 is CASSLDRGESNGYTF. CDR3 DNA sequence: TGTGCCAGCAGCTTGGACAGGGGGGAGTCCAATGGCTACACCTTC.

J is TRBJ2-1 and V is TRBV7-3; D unclear. The CDR3 is 9 amino acids. Looked up from germline, CDR1 is SGHTA and CDR2 is FQGTGA. V lost 9 bases and J 6 bases, leaving 3 bases between the germline ends. Here the CDR3 reads CARANEQFF. Written as DNA, the CDR3 is TGTGCCAGGGCCAATGAGCAGTTCTTC.

The rearrangement joins TRBV6-4 to TRBJ2-3, with no clear D. Looked up from germline, CDR1 is MRHNA and CDR2 is SNTAGT. Trimming removed 3 bases at V and 1 base at J, with 5 bases between. The CDR3 consists of 13 residues. The CDR3: CASSEAGTDTQYF. Here the CDR3 DNA reads TGTGCCAGCAGTGAGGCGGGCACAGATACGCAGTATTTT.

The rearrangement links TRBV10-1 to TRBJ1-3; possibly TRBD1 for D (6 bases). V shed 10 bases and J shed 5 bases, with 18 bases lying between them. The germline V gene encodes CDR1 WNHNN and CDR2 SYGVQD (reference sequence). The CDR3 has 14 amino acids. The CDR3 DNA follows: TGCGCCATTTCGGTGTACAGGGTCCGAAACACCATATATTTT. Amino acids: CAISVYRVRNTIYF.

The genes are TRBV29-1 and TRBJ2-7; 10 bases align to TRBD1. The CDR3 has 12 residues. Germline V CDR1 and CDR2: SQVTM, ANQGSEA. V lost 7 bases, J lost 3 bases, and 3 bases stayed unmatched. The CDR3 sequence: CSAGTGDYEQYF. CDR3 coding DNA: TGCAGCGCGGGGACAGGGGACTACGAGCAGTACTTC.

J is TRBJ1-1 and V is TRBV6-1; no clear D. V lost 1 base to trimming and J lost 4 bases, with 7 bases between them. The CDR3 is 13 residues long. CDR1 MNHNS and CDR2 SASEGT come from the germline V gene. The CDR3 protein is CASSEGEATEAFF. In nucleotides, the CDR3 is TGTGCCAGCAGTGAAGGGGAGGCCACTGAAGCTTTCTTT.

The rearrangement links TRBV5-1 to TRBJ2-1; tentatively, D is TRBD2 (5 bases). Trimming shortened V by 0 bases and J by 9 bases, and 10 bases separated the two germline ends. Looked up from germline, CDR1 is SGHRS and CDR2 is YFSETQ. This CDR3 is built from 13 residues. The DNA for the CDR3 is TGCGCCAGCAGCTTGGCCAGCCGGGGTGAGCAGTTCTTC. Its translation: CASSLASRGEQFF.

V usage is TRBV4-1 and J usage is TRBJ2-7; 7 bases are shared with TRBD1. CDR1 MGHRA and CDR2 YSYEKL come from the germline V gene. This CDR3 has 15 residues. The J segment lost 2 bases and the V segment lost 0 bases, leaving 4 bases of the junction unmatched. The CDR3 is CASSQEDRTTYEQYF. The CDR3 nucleotides read TGCGCCAGCAGCCAAGAGGACAGGACCACCTACGAGCAGTACTTC.

The chain combines TRBV9 with TRBJ2-2; 8 positions agree with TRBD2. Germline trimming cut 0 bases from V and 2 bases from J; bases unmatched to any gene: 3. Germline-derived CDR1 and CDR2 are SGDLS and YYNGEE. The CDR3 has 16 residues. The CDR3 DNA is TGTGCCAGCAGCGTAGGGACTAGCAAAAACACCGGGGAGCTGTTTTTT. Translation gives CASSVGTSKNTGELFF.

The genes are TRBV11-3 and TRBJ2-7, with D uncertain. Germline V CDR1 and CDR2: SGHNT, YENEEA. Trimming left V 5 bases short and J 2 bases short, with 10 bases between. This CDR3 region has 13 residues. The CDR3 spells CASSRRAAYEQYF. The CDR3, as DNA: TGTGCCAGCAGCCGGCGCGCGGCCTACGAGCAGTACTTC.

The chain carries TRBV4-3 and TRBJ2-7; 7 bases line up with TRBD2. The V segment lost 0 bases and the J segment 2 bases; nucleotides outside the gene matches: 1. Germline CDR1 reads LGHNA; CDR2 reads YSLEER. This CDR3 region has 14 residues. The CDR3 DNA reads TGCGCCAGCAGCCAAGAAACTAGCGCCTACGAGCAGTACTTC. As protein: CASSQETSAYEQYF.